Presented here are 31 T cell receptor beta chains from one specimen sequenced in a study of T cell changes during pregnancy in multiple sclerosis. Only in-frame clones appear in the TCRdb table, and some are missing; sequencing was by immunoSEQ multiplex PCR. Among about 92,000 clones listed, over 80% were seen once. The sequenced sample was peripheral blood, obtained in the first trimester of pregnancy. These receptors all come from a female donor with multiple sclerosis, enrolled in a pregnancy study.

This clone was observed once. J is TRBJ2-3 and V is TRBV7-6, with 11 positions matching TRBD2. Per germline, CDR1 SGHVS and CDR2 FNYEAQ. The CDR3 totals 16 residues. With V trimmed by 5 bases and J by 2 bases, 6 bases remained unmatched. CDR3 coding DNA: TGTGCCAGCAGCCCCTTTAGCGGGGGGGCCACAGATACGCAGTATTTT. Protein: CASSPFSGGATDTQYF.

The chain couples TRBV27 to TRBJ1-1; 7 bases line up with TRBD1. After removal of 2 bases from V and 5 bases from J, the junction contained 2 bases not matched to a gene. CDR3 size: 13 residues. CDR1 and CDR2 (germline): MNHEY, SMNVEV (reference sequence). The CDR3 region is CASSLIQGTEAFF. The CDR3 nucleotides are TGTGCCAGCAGTTTAATACAGGGGACTGAAGCTTTCTTT.

The chain has TRBV9 and TRBJ1-1, with D uncertain. CDR1 and CDR2 from the germline V gene are SGDLS and YYNGEE. Trimming left V 4 bases short and J 6 bases short, with 16 bases between. CDR3 length: 14 residues. The CDR3 sequence: CASSPEGRSAEAFF. The CDR3 DNA reads as TGTGCCAGCAGCCCCGAAGGCAGGTCAGCTGAAGCTTTCTTT.

J is TRBJ1-1 and V is TRBV7-9; D remains ambiguous. The V gene's germline CDR1 is SEHNR and CDR2 FQNEAQ (reference sequence). The germline V and J ends were trimmed by 5 bases and 6 bases, with 7 bases remaining between them. The CDR3 length is 11 residues. This CDR3 reads CASSRGPEAFF. The DNA of the CDR3 is TGTGCCAGCAGCCGAGGTCCTGAAGCTTTCTTT.

The chain links TRBV11-2 to TRBJ1-2; D remains ambiguous. Trimming removed 9 bases at V and 1 base at J, with 12 bases between. Per germline, CDR1 SGHAT and CDR2 FQNNGV. The CDR3 is 13 residues long. The CDR3 region is CARRPWSNYGYTF. CDR3 DNA sequence: TGTGCCAGACGACCTTGGAGTAACTATGGCTACACCTTC.

The rearrangement joins TRBV19 to TRBJ2-1, with 11 positions matching TRBD1. The CDR3 is 21 residues long. Germline CDR1 LNHDA, CDR2 SQIVND (reference sequence). J lost 1 base, V lost 5 bases, and 19 bases had no gene match. The CDR3 spells CASSDLGQGASYFSSYNEQFF. As DNA, the CDR3 is TGTGCCAGTAGTGACCTCGGACAGGGGGCTTCCTATTTTAGTTCCTACAATGAGCAGTTCTTC.

The chain employs TRBV2 and TRBJ2-1; the match to TRBD2 covers 7 bases. The V gene's germline CDR1 is SNHLY and CDR2 FYNNEI. J gave up 9 bases and V 6 bases, and 14 bases lay outside the gene matches. This CDR3 is 15 amino acids long. CDR3 nucleotides: TGTGCCAGCAGCCCCCGCTTGCGGGGGATCGGTGAGCAGTTCTTC. As protein: CASSPRLRGIGEQFF.

The chain carries TRBV14 and TRBJ2-4, with 8 bases fitting TRBD1. The ends lost 4 bases at V and 10 bases at J; junction bases unmatched: 15. Germline assignment: CDR1 SGHDN and CDR2 FVKESK. The CDR3 has 16 amino acids. The CDR3: CASSPGQEGKGRIQYF. Written as DNA, the CDR3 is TGTGCCAGCAGCCCGGGACAGGAGGGCAAGGGTCGTATTCAGTACTTC.

The gene calls are TRBV6-4 and TRBJ2-2; 8 bases align to TRBD1. The CDR3 length is 19 residues. The V gene's germline CDR1 is MRHNA and CDR2 SNTAGT. Unmatched junction bases numbered 19, after V lost 4 bases and J lost 6 bases. The CDR3 spells CASSGRAGGLLMSSGELFF. The CDR3 DNA sequence: TGTGCCAGCAGTGGGCGGGCAGGGGGCCTCCTTATGAGCTCCGGGGAGCTGTTTTTT.

V and J are TRBV5-1 and TRBJ2-5; 11 nucleotides line up with TRBD1. The junction had 11 bases not matched to a gene; V was cut back by 5 bases and J by 5 bases. This CDR3 comprises 16 residues. Germline loops: CDR1 SGHRS, CDR2 YFSETQ. CDR3 protein: CASRSSPGTGGETQYF. For the CDR3, the DNA is TGCGCCAGCAGGTCAAGCCCTGGGACAGGGGGGGAGACCCAGTACTTC. Variable domain in full (rest from reference TRBV5-1 and TRBJ2-5): KAGVTQTPRYLIKTRGQQVTLSCSPISGHRSVSWYQQTPGQGLQFLFEYFSETQRNKGNFPGRFSGRQFSNSRSEMNVSTLELGDSALYLCASRSSPGTGGETQYFGPGTRLLVL.

The genes are TRBV6-1 and TRBJ1-2, with D maybe TRBD1 (5 bases). This CDR3 has 12 residues. Germline V gene data show CDR1 as MNHNS and CDR2 as SASEGT. Trimming took 6 bases from V and 2 from J, leaving 7 bases between them. CDR3 in DNA: TGTGCCAGCAGCGGACAAAACTATGGCTACACCTTC. Its translation: CASSGQNYGYTF.

The chain has TRBV7-8 and TRBJ2-2; TRBD1 matches 9 bases. This CDR3 spans 16 amino acids. V gave up 7 bases and J gave up 0 bases; unmatched junction bases: 6. Germline V gene lookup returns CDR1 SGHVS and CDR2 FQNEAQ. As DNA, the CDR3 is TGTGCCAGCACCCATAGGACAGGGGCGAACACCGGGGAGCTGTTTTTT. Amino acid sequence: CASTHRTGANTGELFF.

This rearrangement joins TRBV9 to TRBJ1-4; D is ambiguous. The CDR3 runs to 14 residues. V lost 0 bases to trimming and J lost 4 bases, with 7 bases between them. Germline V gene sequence: CDR1 SGDLS, CDR2 YYNGEE. The CDR3 bases are TGTGCCAGCAGCGTAGAGCGAGTTAATGAAAAACTGTTTTTT. Translated: CASSVERVNEKLFF.

The chain combines TRBV9 with TRBJ1-2, with D perhaps TRBD1 (6 bases). The CDR3 spans 13 residues. Looked up from germline, CDR1 is SGDLS and CDR2 is YYNGEE. V dropped 3 bases and J dropped 8 bases, with 14 bases sitting between them. For the CDR3, the DNA is TGTGCCAGCAGCGCACGGGACATTCGGGGCTACACCTTC. Translated: CASSARDIRGYTF.

This clone was detected once. V usage is TRBV4-1 and J usage is TRBJ2-2; 10 bases are a match to TRBD1. V dropped 4 bases and J dropped 7; count of bases not matched to a gene: 3. CDR1 is MGHRA, CDR2 YSYEKL, per germline. CDR3 length equals 14 residues. CDR3 sequence: CASSLTGGGGELFF. CDR3 DNA: TGCGCCAGCAGCCTGACAGGGGGCGGCGGGGAGCTGTTTTTT.

The chain has TRBV9 and TRBJ2-2; 7 nucleotides match TRBD2. CDR1 SGDLS and CDR2 YYNGEE come from the germline V gene. This CDR3 has 15 residues. Losses at the gene ends were 0 bases for V and 5 bases for J; bases not matched to a gene: 4. CDR3 amino acids: CASSVGGGGTGELFF. Here the CDR3 DNA reads TGTGCCAGCAGCGTAGGAGGCGGGGGAACCGGGGAGCTGTTTTTT. Using reference TRBV9 and TRBJ2-2 for the parts outside the CDR3, the full variable domain is DSGVTQTPKHLITATGQRVTLRCSPRSGDLSVYWYQQSLDQGLQFLIQYYNGEERAKGNILERFSAQQFPDLHSELNLSSLELGDSALYFCASSVGGGGTGELFFGEGSRLTVL.

The V gene is TRBV10-3, the J gene TRBJ1-1; D is unclear. The ends were cut back, 2 bases at V and 0 bases at J, with 10 bases in the middle. The CDR3 covers 15 residues. The germline gives CDR1 ENHRY, CDR2 SYGVKD. DNA for the CDR3: TGTGCCATCAGTGAGCCGACGGGTTTGAACACTGAAGCTTTCTTT. It translates to CAISEPTGLNTEAFF.

This sequence joins TRBV7-9 and TRBJ2-7; 10 bases map to TRBD2. Germline-derived CDR1 and CDR2 are SEHNR and FQNEAQ (reference sequence). The CDR3 extends over 15 amino acids. V gave up 5 bases and J gave up 7 bases; unmatched junction bases: 11. The CDR3 DNA sequence: TGTGCCAGCAGCCCCCTCAGCGGGGGGGAATCGGAGCAGTACTTC. Its translation is CASSPLSGGESEQYF.

The V gene is TRBV18, the J gene TRBJ1-3; D is undetermined. The CDR3 runs to 15 residues. CDR1 is KGHSH and CDR2 is LQKENI in the germline V gene. V lost 2 bases to trimming and J lost 2 bases, with 10 bases between them. The CDR3 loop reads CASSPIYQAGNTIYF. DNA for the CDR3: TGTGCCAGCTCACCAATCTACCAGGCTGGAAACACCATATATTTT.

The J gene is TRBJ1-1, the V gene TRBV16; D remains unclear. Between the trimmed V and J ends, which lost 3 bases and 5 bases, there was a span of 10 bases. Germline values: CDR1 KGHSY, CDR2 FQNENV. This CDR3 region has 13 residues. The CDR3: CASSHNPETEAFF. DNA for the CDR3: TGTGCCAGCAGCCATAATCCGGAGACTGAAGCTTTCTTT.

The rearrangement uses TRBV19 and TRBJ1-1; no firm D call. CDR3 size: 14 residues. Germline V CDR1 and CDR2: LNHDA, SQIVND (reference sequence). The V gene lost 1 base and the J gene lost 4 bases, with 10 bases spanning the gap. CDR3 sequence reads: CASSIVGAGTEAFF. The CDR3 region has the DNA TGTGCCAGTAGTATAGTAGGAGCGGGCACTGAAGCTTTCTTT.

The V and J genes are TRBV5-8 and TRBJ1-4, with D possibly TRBD1 on 6 matching bases. This CDR3 comprises 15 residues. V was clipped by 1 base and J by 5 bases, with 12 bases between them. The germline gives CDR1 SGHTS, CDR2 YDEGEE. This chain's CDR3 is CASSLTGPKNEKLFF. The DNA for the CDR3 is TGTGCCAGCAGCTTGACAGGGCCAAAGAATGAAAAACTGTTTTTT.

The V and J genes are TRBV7-9 and TRBJ1-4; D is undetermined. The germline gives CDR1 SEHNR, CDR2 FQNEAQ (reference sequence). V lost 5 bases to trimming and J lost 0 bases, with 7 bases between them. There are 14 residues in the CDR3. The CDR3 loop reads CASSITATNEKLFF. Written as DNA, the CDR3 is TGTGCCAGCAGCATAACAGCAACTAATGAAAAACTGTTTTTT. The full variable domain, in which reference TRBV7-9 and TRBJ1-4 provide the parts outside the CDR3, is DTGVSQNPRHKITKRGQNVTFRCDPISEHNRLYWYRQTLGQGPEFLTYFQNEAQLEKSRLLSDRFSAERPKGSFSTLEIQRTEQGDSAMYLCASSITATNEKLFFGSGTQLSVL.

The chain combines TRBV19 with TRBJ1-5, with 7 nucleotides matching TRBD1. This CDR3 region has 15 residues. In germline, CDR1 is LNHDA, CDR2 SQIVND (reference sequence). The J segment lost 4 bases and the V segment lost 4 bases, leaving 7 bases of the junction unmatched. CDR3 in amino acids: CASSTVPTGNQPQHF. The CDR3 DNA sequence: TGTGCCAGTAGTACCGTCCCGACAGGGAATCAGCCCCAGCATTTT. Combining the CDR3 with reference TRBV19 and TRBJ1-5 gives the whole variable domain DGGITQSPKYLFRKEGQNVTLSCEQNLNHDAMYWYRQDPGQGLRLIYYSQIVNDFQKGDIAEGYSVSREKKESFPLTVTSAQKNPTAFYLCASSTVPTGNQPQHFGDGTRLSIL.

The count of this clone is one. The chain couples TRBV7-9 to TRBJ2-1, with TRBD1 as a possible D gene (6 bases). Trimming pared 0 bases from V and 8 bases from J, leaving 11 bases between. This CDR3 is 14 amino acids long. From germline, CDR1 is SEHNR and CDR2 FQNEAQ (reference sequence). CDR3 in amino acids: CASSLAWGRDEQFF. In DNA, the CDR3 is TGTGCCAGCAGCTTAGCTTGGGGGCGAGATGAGCAGTTCTTC.

The J gene is TRBJ2-1, the V gene TRBV6-6; 10 nucleotides match TRBD2. The germline CDR1 and CDR2 sequences are MNHNY and SVGAGI (reference sequence). The CDR3 has 15 amino acids. V dropped 2 bases and J dropped 6; count of bases not matched to a gene: 4. For the CDR3, the DNA is TGTGCCAGCAGTTACACGGCTAGCGGGGGCAATGAGCAGTTCTTC. Its protein product is CASSYTASGGNEQFF.

The genes are TRBV27 and TRBJ2-1; D might be TRBD2 (6 bases). Germline assignment: CDR1 MNHEY and CDR2 SMNVEV (reference sequence). The V end lost 7 bases, the J end lost 0 bases, and 10 bases lay between the germline ends. CDR3 size: 14 residues. CDR3 loop: CASTRGDSYNEQFF. The CDR3 DNA follows: TGTGCCAGCACCCGCGGGGACTCCTACAATGAGCAGTTCTTC.

The rearrangement joins TRBV5-1 to TRBJ2-3, with D perhaps matching TRBD1 (5 bases). The germline CDR1 and CDR2 sequences are SGHRS and YFSETQ. The length of the CDR3 is 13 residues. V was shortened by 6 bases and J by 2 bases, with 10 bases between the two germline ends. In nucleotides, the CDR3 is TGCGCCAGCATAGGACAAAACACAGATACGCAGTATTTT. Protein product: CASIGQNTDTQYF.

J is TRBJ2-2 and V is TRBV7-3, with TRBD2 identical over 7 bases. Germline-derived CDR1 and CDR2 are SGHTA and FQGTGA. V lost 1 base and J lost 6; bases outside the gene matches: 5. The CDR3 has 15 residues. This CDR3 is CASSLIGGNSGELFF. CDR3 bases: TGTGCCAGCAGCTTAATCGGGGGGAATTCCGGGGAGCTGTTTTTT. Combining the CDR3 with reference TRBV7-3 and TRBJ2-2 gives the whole variable domain GAGVSQTPSNKVTEKGKYVELRCDPISGHTALYWYRQSLGQGPEFLIYFQGTGAADDSGLPNDRFFAVRPEGSVSTLKIQRTERGDSAVYLCASSLIGGNSGELFFGEGSRLTVL.

The chain links TRBV5-1 to TRBJ2-7, with 8 bases lining up with TRBD1. Germline V gene lookup returns CDR1 SGHRS and CDR2 YFSETQ. V trimming: 3 bases; J trimming: 2 bases; junction bases outside the gene matches: 4. The CDR3 sequence is 14 residues long. The DNA of the CDR3 is TGCGCCAGCAGCTCACCGGACAGGGCCTACGAGCAGTACTTC. This translates into CASSSPDRAYEQYF.

This rearrangement joins TRBV14 to TRBJ2-7; D uncertain. This CDR3 is 12 amino acids long. CDR1 and CDR2 (germline): SGHDN, FVKESK. V gave up 3 bases and J gave up 6 bases, with 9 bases separating them. The CDR3 loop is CASSHTWAEQYF. The CDR3 DNA sequence: TGTGCCAGCAGCCACACCTGGGCCGAGCAGTACTTC. The entire variable domain, with the rest obtained from reference TRBV14 and TRBJ2-7, is as follows: EAGVTQFPSHSVIEKGQTVTLRCDPISGHDNLYWYRRVMGKEIKFLLHFVKESKQDESGMPNNRFLAERTGGTYSTLKVQPAELEDSGVYFCASSHTWAEQYFGPGTRLTVT.